The 2 T cell receptor beta chains below come from one sample, sequenced in a study of radiation and T cells in renal cell carcinoma. Time point specified: baseline pretreatment blood. Treatment noted: 15 Gy SBRT to primary tumor, nephrectomy 4 weeks later. Sequenced by immunoSEQ multiplex PCR; TCRdb stores in-frame clones only, minus some. This sample carries 100,000 to 150,000 clones, around 84% of them seen once, and the ten largest clones take around 3%. This specimen was blood, taken from a patient whose treatment included radiotherapy and nephrectomy. These receptors were collected from a woman aged 60-70 years with renal cell carcinoma.

The chain recombines TRBV7-2 with TRBJ2-1; D is perhaps TRBD2 (5 bases). This CDR3 region has 15 residues. The germline V and J ends were trimmed by 5 bases and 1 base, with 12 bases remaining between them. The germline V gene encodes CDR1 SGHTA and CDR2 FQGNSA. The CDR3 spells CASSRFEGSYNEQFF. CDR3 nucleotide sequence: TGTGCCAGCAGCCGCTTTGAGGGTTCCTACAATGAGCAGTTCTTC.

A few counts support this clone. CDR3 region: CASSPRGTGFYEQYF. CDR3 in DNA: TGTGCCAGCAGCCCGCGGGGGACAGGGTTTTACGAGCAGTACTTC. This rearrangement joins TRBV7-9 to TRBJ2-7; TRBD1 agrees at 9 bases. The V gene's germline CDR1 is SEHNR and CDR2 FQNEAQ (reference sequence). V lost 5 bases to trimming and J lost 4 bases; unmatched junction nucleotides: 9. The CDR3 is made up of 15 amino acids.